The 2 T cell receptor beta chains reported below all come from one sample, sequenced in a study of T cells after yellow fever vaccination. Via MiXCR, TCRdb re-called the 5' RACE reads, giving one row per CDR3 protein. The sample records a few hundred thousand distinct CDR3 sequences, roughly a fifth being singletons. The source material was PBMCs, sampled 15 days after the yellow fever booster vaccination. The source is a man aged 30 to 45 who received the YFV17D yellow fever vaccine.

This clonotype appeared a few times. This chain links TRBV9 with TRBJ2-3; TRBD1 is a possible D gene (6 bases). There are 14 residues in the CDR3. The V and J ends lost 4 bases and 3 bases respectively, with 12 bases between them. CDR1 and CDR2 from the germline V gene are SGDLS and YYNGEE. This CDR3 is CASSNTGTTDTQYF. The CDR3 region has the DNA TGTGCCAGCAGCAATACCGGGACAACAGATACGCAGTATTTT.

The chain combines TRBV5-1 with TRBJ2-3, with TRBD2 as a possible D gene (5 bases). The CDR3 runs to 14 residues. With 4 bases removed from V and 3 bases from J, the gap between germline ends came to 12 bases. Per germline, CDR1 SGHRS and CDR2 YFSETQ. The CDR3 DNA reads TGCGCCAGCAGCGCCGGGGATATGACAGATACGCAGTATTTT. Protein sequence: CASSAGDMTDTQYF.